A single sample is the source of the 21 T cell receptor beta chains below, sequenced in a study of blood T cell repertoires in COVID-19. Profiled with immunoSEQ multiplex PCR; TCRdb holds only in-frame clones, not every one. The sample consists of more than 40,000 clones, approximately 87% of them appearing once. Sequencing used peripheral blood. The receptors shown here come from a human donor in a cohort sampled during active COVID-19.

The chain employs TRBV28 and TRBJ1-2; TRBD1 agrees at 8 bases. The germline V gene has CDR1 MDHEN and CDR2 SYDVKM. Trimming removed 0 bases from V and 7 bases from J; junction bases left unmatched: 7. The length of the CDR3 is 15 residues. The CDR3: CASSLWRQGLGGYTF. The CDR3 DNA reads as TGTGCCAGCAGTTTATGGAGACAGGGGCTAGGTGGCTACACCTTC.

This chain connects TRBV27 to TRBJ1-5, with no clear D. CDR3 length: 14 amino acids. Between the trimmed V and J ends, which lost 0 bases and 0 bases, there was a span of 3 bases. The germline gives CDR1 MNHEY, CDR2 SMNVEV (reference sequence). CDR3: CASSLSYSNQPQHF. CDR3 DNA sequence: TGTGCCAGCAGTTTATCTTATAGCAATCAGCCCCAGCATTTT.

This chain uses TRBV7-9 with TRBJ1-1; D is possibly TRBD1 (5 bases). This CDR3 contains 14 residues. Germline V gives CDR1 SEHNR, CDR2 FQNEAQ (reference sequence). V lost 4 bases and J 5 bases, leaving 14 bases between the germline ends. CDR3 coding DNA: TGTGCCAGCAGCTCTGAAGGGGCCTGGACTGAAGCTTTCTTT. Residues: CASSSEGAWTEAFF.

The chain uses TRBV7-2 and TRBJ2-2; D not certain. The CDR3 is made up of 13 amino acids. The ends were cut back, 5 bases at V and 0 bases at J, with 4 bases in the middle. Germline V CDR1 and CDR2: SGHTA, FQGNSA. This CDR3 is CASSPANTGELFF. For the CDR3, the DNA is TGTGCCAGCAGCCCCGCGAACACCGGGGAGCTGTTTTTT. Variable domain in full (rest from reference TRBV7-2 and TRBJ2-2): GAGVSQSPSNKVTEKGKDVELRCDPISGHTALYWYRQSLGQGLEFLIYFQGNSAPDKSGLPSDRFSAERTGGSVSTLTIQRTQQEDSAVYLCASSPANTGELFFGEGSRLTVL.

The chain recombines TRBV4-1 with TRBJ1-3; no reliable D call. Trimming cost V 1 base and J 4 bases, with 5 bases left between them. The CDR3 totals 13 residues. Germline CDR1 and CDR2: MGHRA and YSYEKL. The CDR3 sequence: CASSQGQGNTIYF. The CDR3 region has the DNA TGCGCCAGCAGCCAAGGCCAGGGAAACACCATATATTTT.

This clone was picked up a small number of times. The chain links TRBV5-4 to TRBJ1-2; TRBD1 matches 7 bases. V gave up 0 bases and J gave up 8 bases; unmatched junction bases: 19. Germline CDR1 reads SGHNT; CDR2 reads YYREEE (reference sequence). This CDR3 contains 18 residues. As DNA, the CDR3 is TGTGCCAGCAGCTTGGATCGGTATAAGGGACAGTCCTCAGTCGGCTACACCTTC. Protein product: CASSLDRYKGQSSVGYTF.

The rearrangement joins TRBV7-8 to TRBJ1-6, with no clear D. Germline CDR1 reads SGHVS; CDR2 reads FQNEAQ. This CDR3 is built from 14 residues. Trimming pared 8 bases from V and 9 bases from J, leaving 17 bases between. The CDR3 is CASSSWREGSPLHF. DNA for the CDR3: TGTGCCAGCTCCTCGTGGAGGGAGGGTTCACCCCTCCACTTT.

This sequence joins TRBV19 and TRBJ1-1, with 7 bases that match TRBD1. Germline V gene lookup returns CDR1 LNHDA and CDR2 SQIVND (reference sequence). The CDR3 length is 13 residues. V dropped 4 bases and J dropped 6; count of bases not matched to a gene: 5. The CDR3 region has the DNA TGTGCCAGTAGTAACAGGGGTGTTTCTGAAGCTTTCTTT. This codes for CASSNRGVSEAFF.

The V and J genes are TRBV2 and TRBJ2-7; TRBD1 agrees at 7 bases. This CDR3 is 12 amino acids long. CDR1 SNHLY and CDR2 FYNNEI come from the germline V gene. V lost 7 bases and J lost 4; bases outside the gene matches: 4. The CDR3 loop reads CASTGQRYEQYF. The CDR3 nucleotides read TGTGCCAGCACGGGACAGAGGTACGAGCAGTACTTC.

This chain connects TRBV7-8 to TRBJ2-1; no clear D. This CDR3 has 14 residues. Trimming took off 0 bases at V and 8 bases at J, with 11 bases between the two ends. The germline CDR1 and CDR2 sequences are SGHVS and FQNEAQ. The CDR3 loop reads CASSLAHSRDEQFF. CDR3 nucleotides: TGTGCCAGCAGCTTAGCGCACAGTCGCGATGAGCAGTTCTTC.

This chain connects TRBV7-9 to TRBJ2-6, with TRBD1 matching 11 bases. The V segment lost 6 bases and the J segment 0 bases; nucleotides outside the gene matches: 7. The CDR3 is made up of 18 amino acids. Per germline, CDR1 SEHNR and CDR2 FQNEAQ (reference sequence). The CDR3 DNA reads TGTGCCAGCAGTCGGGACAGGGGGAAAATCTCTGGGGCCAACGTCCTGACTTTC. This translates into CASSRDRGKISGANVLTF.

The gene calls are TRBV4-3 and TRBJ2-3, with TRBD1 matching over 8 bases. The CDR3 sequence is 14 residues long. The junction had 6 bases not matched to a gene; V was cut back by 4 bases and J by 6 bases. Germline V lookup: CDR1 LGHNA, CDR2 YSLEER. The CDR3 spells CASSPDRGWDTQYF. CDR3 DNA sequence: TGCGCCAGCAGCCCAGACAGGGGCTGGGATACGCAGTATTTT.

This sequence joins TRBV21-1 and TRBJ1-2. TRBV21-1 is assigned pseudogene status. The CDR3 runs to 16 residues. CDR3: CASSKVTRTPNYGYTF. CDR3 DNA: TGTGCCAGCAGCAAAGTAACTAGGACCCCTAACTATGGCTACACCTTC.

J is TRBJ1-1 and V is TRBV12-3 or TRBV12-4, with D possibly being TRBD1 (5 bases). The CDR3 is 13 residues long. V gave up 6 bases and J gave up 0 bases, with 8 bases separating them. In DNA form, the CDR3 reads TGTGCCAGCAGCATGACAGTGAACACTGAAGCTTTCTTT. This translates into CASSMTVNTEAFF.

The rearrangement joins TRBV29-1 to TRBJ2-3; D is possibly TRBD1 (6 bases). V shed 4 bases and J shed 3 bases, with 11 bases lying between them. CDR1 is SQVTM and CDR2 is ANQGSEA in the germline V gene. The CDR3 contains 13 residues. The CDR3 sequence: CSVAGVGTDTQYF. The CDR3 DNA is TGCAGCGTTGCAGGGGTAGGAACAGATACGCAGTATTTT.

CDR3 region: CAWSTDTQQFF. CDR3 coding DNA: TGTGCCTGGAGTACGGACACCCAGCAGTTCTTC. This chain joins TRBV30 and TRBJ2-1; TRBD1 might be the D (5 bases). The germline V and J ends were trimmed by 2 bases and 11 bases, with 10 bases remaining between them. Germline V gives CDR1 GTSNPN, CDR2 SVGIG (reference sequence). The CDR3 loop spans 11 amino acids.

Here the CDR3 reads CASARGRDYNEQFF. CDR3 sequence (DNA): TGTGCCAGCGCCCGCGGGCGGGATTACAATGAGCAGTTCTTC. The chain uses TRBV7-2 and TRBJ2-1; TRBD2 is a possible D gene (6 bases). This CDR3 is built from 14 residues. V was pared by 8 bases and J by 4 bases, with 15 bases between. Germline CDR1 reads SGHTA; CDR2 reads FQGNSA.

The rearrangement uses TRBV7-8 and TRBJ1-2, with 11 bases fitting TRBD1. Germline CDR1 reads SGHVS; CDR2 reads FQNEAQ. The V and J ends lost 2 bases and 8 bases, in that order; junction bases with no gene match: 4. This CDR3 has 14 amino acids. In nucleotides, the CDR3 is TGTGCCAGCAGCTTATTGGGACAGGGGGACGGCTACACCTTC. As protein: CASSLLGQGDGYTF.

This sequence joins TRBV18 and TRBJ2-1; TRBD2 is a possible D gene (5 bases). Germline lookup yields CDR1 KGHSH and CDR2 LQKENI. The CDR3 length is 14 residues. V was clipped by 2 bases and J by 7 bases, with 12 bases between them. This chain's CDR3 is CASSPILGGNEQFF. The DNA for the CDR3 is TGTGCCAGCTCACCAATATTAGGCGGGAATGAGCAGTTCTTC.

The rearrangement uses TRBV11-2 and TRBJ2-2; D call uncertain. The V end was cut by 2 bases, the J end by 7 bases, with 2 bases between. The CDR3 has 11 residues. Germline CDR1 reads SGHAT; CDR2 reads FQNNGV. This chain's CDR3 is CASSLHGELFF. The DNA of the CDR3 is TGTGCCAGCAGCTTACACGGGGAGCTGTTTTTT.

CDR3 DNA sequence: TGTGCCAGCAGAGTGGGACAGGGGAACACCGGGGAGCTGTTTTTT. This gives the protein CASRVGQGNTGELFF. J is TRBJ2-2 and V is TRBV6-4; TRBD1 aligns across 9 bases. Per the germline V gene, CDR1 is MRHNA and CDR2 is SNTAGT. CDR3 length: 15 amino acids. The J segment lost 1 base and the V segment lost 6 bases, leaving 3 bases of the junction unmatched.